The TCR beta chain under discussion was sequenced for a study of T-cell reconstitution after alpha-beta-depleted transplantation in children. Broader study findings: Surviving recipient T cells and thymic progenitors underlay high day-60 TCRbeta diversity in some patients.

Note on this clonotype: Its antigen remains unidentified.

Germline V gives CDR1 MDHEN, CDR2 SYDVKM. The J segment lost 8 bases and the V segment lost 5 bases, leaving 8 bases of the junction unmatched. This CDR3 contains 16 residues. It was with unique molecular identifiers that the TCRbeta library was prepared. TCRdb called the PCR reads again in MiXCR, with one record for every CDR3 protein. The table lists approximately 230,000 distinct CDR3 sequences, 20% to 30% of them singletons. The source is a female patient aged 2 to 10 who had a stem cell transplant for congenital amegakaryocytic thrombocytopenia, so the T cells may come from the graft donor. The J gene is TRBJ2-1, the V gene TRBV28; 14 bases align to TRBD2. The source material was PBMCs, mostly from graft donor cells, sampled 360 days after TCRalphabeta/CD19-depleted stem cell transplant. CDR3 in DNA: TGTGCCAGCAGTCCGCGACTAGCGGGGGGGCGTCATGAGCAGTTCTTC. Its translation: CASSPRLAGGRHEQFF. The complete variable domain, with remaining parts taken from reference TRBV28 and TRBJ2-1, reads DVKVTQSSRYLVKRTGEKVFLECVQDMDHENMFWYRQDPGLGLRLIYFSYDVKMKEKGDIPEGYSVSREKKERFSLILESASTNQTSMYLCASSPRLAGGRHEQFFGPGTRLTVL.